Following are 31 T cell receptor beta chains from one sample sequenced in a study of T-cell memory formation after mild COVID-19. One entry per CDR3 protein, called by TCRdb with MiXCR from the 5' RACE reads. The data contain under 110,000 distinct CDR3 sequences, 12% of them singletons. Material for sequencing was PBMCs or a T cell subset sorted from them (not recorded which). The source is an adult woman who had mild COVID-19 (a few samples of this study predate the infection). Cell type and time point are not known.

This clonotype occurred a few times. The chain carries TRBV6-5 and TRBJ2-1; no clear D gene. This CDR3 comprises 12 residues. CDR1 is MNHEY, CDR2 SVGAGI, per germline. Trimming pared 5 bases from V and 9 bases from J, leaving 11 bases between. The CDR3 is CASSPPGSEQFF. The CDR3 region has the DNA TGTGCCAGCAGTCCGCCCGGATCTGAGCAGTTCTTC.

This clonotype was seen at least ten times. V is TRBV29-1 and J is TRBJ2-1; tentative D call: TRBD2 (6 bases). V dropped 4 bases and J dropped 7 bases, with 14 bases sitting between them. The CDR3 loop spans 13 amino acids. Germline V lookup: CDR1 SQVTM, CDR2 ANQGSEA. The CDR3: CSVVLLGGNEQFF. The DNA for the CDR3 is TGCAGCGTTGTCCTCCTCGGGGGAAATGAGCAGTTCTTC.

This clonotype was counted only a few times. CDR3 amino acids: CASSQAWGDEQFF. In DNA, the CDR3 is TGCGCCAGCAGCCAAGCTTGGGGCGATGAGCAGTTCTTC. The chain combines TRBV4-1 with TRBJ2-1; tentative D call: TRBD1 (5 bases). The CDR3 spans 13 residues. Trimming took 1 base from V and 8 from J, leaving 9 bases between them. The germline gives CDR1 MGHRA, CDR2 YSYEKL.

The table lists this clonotype with a few counts. The rearrangement joins TRBV6-2 or TRBV6-3 to TRBJ1-2; D is unclear. Germline V gene lookup returns CDR1 MNHEY and CDR2 SVGEGT. This CDR3 has 14 amino acids. Between the trimmed V and J ends, which lost 3 bases and 4 bases, there was a span of 12 bases. The CDR3 is CASSYQGVSYGYTF. CDR3 nucleotide sequence: TGTGCCAGCAGTTATCAAGGCGTCAGCTATGGCTACACCTTC.

CDR3 nucleotide sequence: TGTGCCAGCAGCTTTGAAGGGGGGGCGGCAGATACGCAGTATTTT. Amino acids: CASSFEGGAADTQYF. The V call is TRBV7-6, the J call TRBJ2-3; TRBD2 might be the D (7 bases). V was cut by 3 bases and J by 4 bases, with 14 bases left in between. The CDR3 is made up of 15 amino acids. Germline assignment: CDR1 SGHVS and CDR2 FNYEAQ.

The rearrangement joins TRBV6-5 to TRBJ2-1; the D is unclear. V dropped 0 bases and J dropped 3 bases, with 9 bases sitting between them. The CDR3 loop spans 15 amino acids. From germline, CDR1 is MNHEY and CDR2 SVGAGI. The CDR3 DNA is TGTGCCAGCAGTTACTCGAAAGTTGGCTACAATGAGCAGTTCTTC. Translated, it gives CASSYSKVGYNEQFF.

The sample holds a few counts of this clonotype. J is TRBJ2-1 and V is TRBV7-2; possible D gene TRBD2, 6 bases. Trimming shortened V by 5 bases and J by 0 bases, and 14 bases separated the two germline ends. The CDR3 totals 16 residues. Germline V gene sequence: CDR1 SGHTA, CDR2 FQGNSA. The CDR3 nucleotides read TGTGCCAGCAGCCAAAGCGGGTATAGCTCCTACAATGAGCAGTTCTTC. Protein product: CASSQSGYSSYNEQFF.

The rearrangement links TRBV12-3 or TRBV12-4 to TRBJ2-3; D gene ambiguous. The CDR3 sequence is 15 residues long. Trimming left V 6 bases short and J 2 bases short, with 15 bases between. The CDR3 sequence is CASSHSLAHTDTQYF. The CDR3 bases are TGTGCCAGCAGCCACAGTCTCGCACACACAGATACGCAGTATTTT.

This clonotype was detected many times. The rearrangement uses TRBV5-1 and TRBJ2-7, with 10 bases aligning to TRBD1. The V and J ends lost 0 bases and 4 bases, in that order; junction bases with no gene match: 4. In germline, CDR1 is SGHRS, CDR2 YFSETQ. The CDR3 spans 15 residues. In nucleotides, the CDR3 is TGCGCCAGCAGCTTGGAGGGGACAGGGGTGTACGAGCAGTACTTC. Translated, it gives CASSLEGTGVYEQYF.

The V call is TRBV7-9, the J call TRBJ2-3; D not resolved. CDR1 and CDR2 (germline): SEHNR, FQNEAQ (reference sequence). V was shortened by 2 bases and J by 1 base, with 10 bases between the two germline ends. The CDR3 length is 15 residues. The CDR3: CASSLPPLGTDTQYF. The CDR3 DNA reads TGTGCCAGCAGCTTACCACCTCTAGGCACAGATACGCAGTATTTT.

The V gene is TRBV4-3, the J gene TRBJ2-1; the D is unclear. Trimming stripped 0 bases from V and 9 bases from J, with 12 bases between. In germline, CDR1 is LGHNA, CDR2 YSLEER. The CDR3 spans 14 residues. The CDR3 DNA sequence: TGCGCCAGCAGCCAAGAAGGCTCAGCCGCTGAGCAGTTCTTC. Amino acid sequence: CASSQEGSAAEQFF.

This clonotype occurred a few times. The rearrangement uses TRBV12-3 or TRBV12-4 and TRBJ2-7; D unclear. CDR3 length: 13 amino acids. V dropped 5 bases and J dropped 4 bases, with 12 bases sitting between them. CDR3 bases: TGTGCCAGCAGTCCCCGGTGGCAGTACGAGCAGTACTTC. This sequence encodes CASSPRWQYEQYF.

This clonotype came up a few times. This chain uses TRBV20-1 with TRBJ2-7; either TRBD1 or TRBD2 may fit D (5 bases each). Germline V gene sequence: CDR1 DFQATT, CDR2 SNEGSKA (reference sequence). This CDR3 spans 13 amino acids. Trimming pared 3 bases from V and 1 base from J, leaving 10 bases between. The CDR3 sequence: CSARWGNSYEQYF. The DNA of the CDR3 is TGCAGTGCTAGGTGGGGGAATTCCTACGAGCAGTACTTC.

Only a few counts were recorded for this clonotype. CDR3 nucleotides: TGTGCCAGCAGCTTAGTGGCGCAGGGGAACACTGAAGCTTTCTTT. It specifies CASSLVAQGNTEAFF. The J gene is TRBJ1-1, the V gene TRBV7-6, with a weak D call TRBD1 (5 bases). This CDR3 contains 15 residues. Trimming removed 1 base at V and 1 base at J, with 10 bases between. Germline V gives CDR1 SGHVS, CDR2 FNYEAQ.

This clonotype was found many times. The V call is TRBV5-6, the J call TRBJ2-7; weak D call: TRBD2 (5 bases). There are 15 residues in the CDR3. CDR1 is SGHDT and CDR2 is YYEEEE in the germline V gene. V was pared by 2 bases and J by 0 bases, with 12 bases between. CDR3 region: CASSLGEGSSYEQYF. For the CDR3, the DNA is TGTGCCAGCAGCTTAGGTGAGGGAAGCTCCTACGAGCAGTACTTC.

This clonotype was seen more than once but under ten times. The CDR3 protein is CASSVGQGWHQPQHF. The CDR3, as DNA: TGTGCCAGCAGCGTAGGACAGGGGTGGCATCAGCCCCAGCATTTT. The V call is TRBV9, the J call TRBJ1-5, with 8 bases lining up with TRBD1. The CDR3 has 15 residues. V was clipped by 0 bases and J by 5 bases; unmatched bases: 4. Looked up from germline, CDR1 is SGDLS and CDR2 is YYNGEE.

This clonotype was detected a few times. The chain has TRBV20-1 and TRBJ2-1, with TRBD2 matching 7 bases. Germline CDR1 and CDR2: DFQATT and SNEGSKA (reference sequence). This CDR3 has 16 amino acids. After removal of 0 bases from V and 3 bases from J, the junction contained 8 bases not matched to a gene. The CDR3 loop is CSARDRLASGYNEQFF. DNA of the CDR3: TGCAGTGCTAGAGATAGATTGGCTAGCGGCTACAATGAGCAGTTCTTC.

V gene TRBV9 combines with J gene TRBJ2-2, with a possible D match to TRBD2 (6 bases). The germline V and J ends were trimmed by 7 bases and 2 bases, with 9 bases remaining between them. The CDR3 is 13 residues long. Germline values: CDR1 SGDLS, CDR2 YYNGEE. The CDR3 spells CASQRANTGELFF. In DNA, the CDR3 is TGTGCCAGCCAGCGGGCTAACACCGGGGAGCTGTTTTTT.

This clonotype has only a few counts. The chain recombines TRBV27 with TRBJ2-1, with D hard to call. The CDR3 contains 14 residues. Trimming shortened V by 5 bases and J by 0 bases, and 8 bases separated the two germline ends. Germline CDR1 MNHEY, CDR2 SMNVEV (reference sequence). The CDR3 is CASSPGSSYNEQFF. The CDR3 nucleotides read TGTGCCAGCAGTCCCGGAAGCTCCTACAATGAGCAGTTCTTC.

This clonotype was observed many times. The rearrangement joins TRBV7-2 to TRBJ2-7; 12 bases line up with TRBD2. The CDR3 has 16 residues. Germline V lookup: CDR1 SGHTA, CDR2 FQGNSA. V shed 5 bases and J 2 bases; nucleotides not matched to a gene: 7. CDR3 in amino acids: CASSPSTSGGPYEQYF. The CDR3 DNA sequence: TGTGCCAGCAGCCCCTCGACTAGCGGGGGACCCTACGAGCAGTACTTC.

This clonotype was detected many times. This chain links TRBV5-5 with TRBJ2-1; D may be TRBD2 (5 bases). Germline CDR1 is SGHKS and CDR2 is YYEKEE (reference sequence). CDR3 length: 14 residues. V dropped 0 bases and J dropped 8 bases, with 12 bases sitting between them. CDR3 coding DNA: TGTGCCAGCAGCTTGGTATTGGACGGGGATGAGCAGTTCTTC. This translates into CASSLVLDGDEQFF. The whole variable domain, filled in from reference TRBV5-5 and TRBJ2-1, reads DAGVTQSPTHLIKTRGQQVTLRCSPISGHKSVSWYQQVLGQGPQFIFQYYEKEERGRGNFPDRFSARQFPNYSSELNVNALLLGDSALYLCASSLVLDGDEQFFGPGTRLTVL.

The chain employs TRBV20-1 and TRBJ1-6; D ambiguous. Germline CDR1 and CDR2: DFQATT and SNEGSKA (reference sequence). The CDR3 totals 15 residues. Trimming removed 1 base from V and 5 bases from J, with 12 bases in between. The CDR3 loop is CSARGAQADNSPLHF. The CDR3 bases are TGCAGTGCTAGAGGAGCGCAGGCGGATAATTCACCCCTCCACTTT.

This rearrangement joins TRBV4-2 to TRBJ2-5; D might be TRBD2 (6 bases). Trimming took 0 bases from V and 1 from J, leaving 18 bases between them. CDR3 length: 18 amino acids. Germline lookup yields CDR1 LGHNA and CDR2 YNFKEQ. CDR3 sequence reads: CASSQEVGPGTLQETQYF. The CDR3, as DNA: TGTGCCAGCAGCCAAGAAGTTGGGCCCGGGACTCTCCAAGAGACCCAGTACTTC.

This clonotype was found many times. V gene TRBV24-1 combines with J gene TRBJ2-2; possibly TRBD1 or TRBD2 for D (5 bases each). Trimming took 4 bases from V and 3 from J, leaving 14 bases between them. The CDR3 length is 16 residues. CDR1 is KGHDR, CDR2 SFDVKD, per germline. The CDR3 here is CATSDQMGVDTGELFF. DNA for the CDR3: TGTGCCACCAGTGACCAAATGGGGGTGGACACCGGGGAGCTGTTTTTT.

The table lists this clonotype with a few counts. This chain's CDR3 is CASSRKDEQFF. As DNA, the CDR3 is TGTGCCAGCAGCCGAAAGGATGAGCAGTTCTTC. The V and J genes are TRBV7-8 and TRBJ2-1; unclear D gene. The CDR3 length is 11 residues. With 5 bases removed from V and 8 bases from J, the gap between germline ends came to 7 bases. Germline lookup yields CDR1 SGHVS and CDR2 FQNEAQ.

This clonotype appeared a few times. The rearrangement joins TRBV20-1 to TRBJ2-7, with TRBD2 matching 9 bases. After removal of 0 bases from V and 2 bases from J, the junction contained 8 bases not matched to a gene. Germline V gene data show CDR1 as DFQATT and CDR2 as SNEGSKA (reference sequence). The CDR3 covers 16 residues. The CDR3 region has the DNA TGCAGTGCTAGAGATTCTAGCGGGGACCGACCCTACGAGCAGTACTTC. Protein sequence: CSARDSSGDRPYEQYF.

There are a few counts of this clonotype. This chain links TRBV20-1 with TRBJ2-3, with D maybe TRBD2 (6 bases). The germline gives CDR1 DFQATT, CDR2 SNEGSKA (reference sequence). The CDR3 spans 12 residues. The CDR3 sequence: CTAGGASDTQYF. The DNA of the CDR3 is TGCACGGCCGGCGGGGCGTCAGATACGCAGTATTTT.

This chain joins TRBV10-3 and TRBJ2-1; D call uncertain. Germline-derived CDR1 and CDR2 are ENHRY and SYGVKD. The CDR3 spans 14 residues. The V end lost 0 bases, the J end lost 4 bases, and 7 bases lay between the germline ends. CDR3 in amino acids: CAISESDGYNEQFF. DNA of the CDR3: TGTGCCATCAGTGAGTCGGACGGATACAATGAGCAGTTCTTC.

This sequence joins TRBV7-8 and TRBJ2-5, with no clear D. From germline, CDR1 is SGHVS and CDR2 FQNEAQ. V dropped 4 bases and J dropped 5 bases, with 5 bases sitting between them. The CDR3 runs 11 residues. The CDR3 loop reads CASSYAETQYF. CDR3 DNA sequence: TGTGCCAGCAGCTACGCGGAGACCCAGTACTTC.

V is TRBV7-9 and J is TRBJ2-1; D is uncertain. Trimming stripped 5 bases from V and 6 bases from J, with 5 bases between. Germline loops: CDR1 SEHNR, CDR2 FQNEAQ (reference sequence). The CDR3 sequence is 11 residues long. The CDR3 sequence is CASSISNEQFF. Written as DNA, the CDR3 is TGTGCCAGCAGCATATCCAATGAGCAGTTCTTC. The full variable domain, its missing parts supplied by reference TRBV7-9 and TRBJ2-1, is DTGVSQNPRHKITKRGQNVTFRCDPISEHNRLYWYRQTLGQGPEFLTYFQNEAQLEKSRLLSDRFSAERPKGSFSTLEIQRTEQGDSAMYLCASSISNEQFFGPGTRLTVL.

There are a few counts of this clonotype. This chain uses TRBV7-9 with TRBJ2-4; no definite D call. Trimming left V 1 base short and J 5 bases short, with 15 bases between. Germline values: CDR1 SEHNR, CDR2 FQNEAQ (reference sequence). The CDR3 runs to 16 residues. The CDR3 protein is CASSLGTALDENIQYF. CDR3 sequence (DNA): TGTGCCAGCAGCTTAGGGACGGCCTTAGACGAAAACATTCAGTACTTC.